A selection of T cell receptor beta chains follows, all from one sample in a study. TCRdb reprocessed the 5' RACE reads with MiXCR, giving one entry per CDR3 protein. Among approximately 500 distinct CDR3 sequences listed, about a fifth were seen once. Source material: central memory T cells from blood PBMCs. The receptors come from a female donor with HIV. CDR3s include the opening cysteine and the closing phenylalanine or tryptophan. The D gene is left open where the match is weak. Rows may omit the clone size; those that give it use once, few, many or a size class.

j_gene: TRBJ2-7; abundance: -; d_gene: -; v_gene: TRBV20-1; len: 13; CDR3nt: TGCAGTGCTAGAGATGAGGTGGGACCCGAGCAGTACTTC; CDR3aa: CSARDEVGPEQYF
j_gene: TRBJ1-1; abundance: -; d_gene: -; v_gene: TRBV11-3; len: 14; CDR3nt: TGTGCCAGCAGCCCGCCTCCTCGGAACACTGAAGCTTTCTTT; CDR3aa: CASSPPPRNTEAFF
j_gene: TRBJ1-1; abundance: -; d_gene: -; v_gene: TRBV7-6; len: 13; CDR3nt: TGTGCCAGCAGCTCCACAGGGAGCACTGAAGCTTTCTTT; CDR3aa: CASSSTGSTEAFF
j_gene: TRBJ1-2; abundance: large; d_gene: TRBD1; v_gene: TRBV4-2; len: 17; CDR3nt: TGTGCCAGCAGCCAAGAGGTCTGGGGACAGACGAACTATGGCTACACCTTC; CDR3aa: CASSQEVWGQTNYGYTF
j_gene: TRBJ1-2; abundance: -; d_gene: -; v_gene: TRBV11-3; len: 14; CDR3nt: TGTGCCAGCAGCTTAGGGGACGCCGGCTATGGCTACACCTTC; CDR3aa: CASSLGDAGYGYTF
j_gene: TRBJ2-2; abundance: few; d_gene: TRBD2; v_gene: TRBV19; len: 15; CDR3nt: TGTGCCAGTAGTGCCGGGACTACCTACACCGGGGAGCTGTTTTTT; CDR3aa: CASSAGTTYTGELFF
j_gene: TRBJ1-2; abundance: -; d_gene: TRBD1; v_gene: TRBV5-5; len: 18; CDR3nt: TGTGCCAGCAGCTTGGGACCATTCCGGGACAGTAACCCCTATGGCTACACCTTC; CDR3aa: CASSLGPFRDSNPYGYTF
j_gene: TRBJ1-2; abundance: large; d_gene: -; v_gene: TRBV10-1; len: 12; CDR3nt: TGCGCCAGCAGCTCTTCACTTAGGGGCTACACCTTC; CDR3aa: CASSSSLRGYTF
j_gene: TRBJ1-1; abundance: large; d_gene: -; v_gene: TRBV30; len: 15; CDR3nt: TGTGCCTGGAGCCCAATCGAGATATCTATGACTGAAGCTTTCTTT; CDR3aa: CAWSPIEISMTEAFF
j_gene: TRBJ1-1; abundance: -; d_gene: -; v_gene: TRBV30; len: 13; CDR3nt: TGTGCCTGGAGGGATGGGGTGAACACTGAAGCTTTCTTT; CDR3aa: CAWRDGVNTEAFF
j_gene: TRBJ2-5; abundance: -; d_gene: -; v_gene: TRBV5-8; len: 12; CDR3nt: TGTGCCAGCAGCTTGGACCAAGAGACCCAGTACTTC; CDR3aa: CASSLDQETQYF
j_gene: TRBJ2-1; abundance: few; d_gene: TRBD1; v_gene: TRBV11-3; len: 14; CDR3nt: TGTGCCAGCAGCTTTGGACAGGGGTACAATGAGCAGTTCTTC; CDR3aa: CASSFGQGYNEQFF
j_gene: TRBJ2-2; abundance: -; d_gene: TRBD1; v_gene: TRBV5-5; len: 14; CDR3nt: TGTGCCAGCAGCGGTAACAGGGGACAAGGGGAGCTGTTTTTT; CDR3aa: CASSGNRGQGELFF
j_gene: TRBJ1-1; abundance: -; d_gene: TRBD1; v_gene: TRBV20-1; len: 15; CDR3nt: TGCAGTGCTAGAGATCAGACAGGGACTAGGACTGAAGCTTTCTTT; CDR3aa: CSARDQTGTRTEAFF
j_gene: TRBJ1-1; abundance: few; d_gene: -; v_gene: TRBV25-1; len: 14; CDR3nt: TGTGCCAGCAGTGAATATTATGGGGACGCGGGAGCTTTCTTT; CDR3aa: CASSEYYGDAGAFF
j_gene: TRBJ1-3; abundance: few; d_gene: -; v_gene: TRBV6-5; len: 15; CDR3nt: TGTGCCAGCAGTTCCCTACAGGGTTTCGGAAACACCATATATTTT; CDR3aa: CASSSLQGFGNTIYF
j_gene: TRBJ2-3; abundance: -; d_gene: TRBD1; v_gene: TRBV10-3; len: 14; CDR3nt: TGTGCCATCGCAGGACAGGGTGGCACAGATACGCAGTATTTT; CDR3aa: CAIAGQGGTDTQYF
j_gene: TRBJ2-4; abundance: -; d_gene: -; v_gene: TRBV12-3/TRBV12-4; len: 15; CDR3nt: TGTGCCAGCAGCCTAAGAATGCTAGCCAAAAACATTCAGTACTTC; CDR3aa: CASSLRMLAKNIQYF
j_gene: TRBJ2-1; abundance: -; d_gene: TRBD2; v_gene: TRBV10-1; len: 18; CDR3nt: TGCGCCAGCAGTGAGTCGGAGGGACTAGCGGTCTCCTACAATGAGCAGTTCTTC; CDR3aa: CASSESEGLAVSYNEQFF
j_gene: TRBJ2-3; abundance: -; d_gene: -; v_gene: TRBV5-1; len: 15; CDR3nt: TGCGCCAGCAGCTTATACAGCTCAAGCACAGATACGCAGTATTTT; CDR3aa: CASSLYSSSTDTQYF
j_gene: TRBJ1-4; abundance: -; d_gene: TRBD1; v_gene: TRBV10-3; len: 14; CDR3nt: TGTGCCATCAGGCCCACAGGGGATAATGAAAAACTGTTTTTT; CDR3aa: CAIRPTGDNEKLFF
j_gene: TRBJ1-1; abundance: few; d_gene: -; v_gene: TRBV2; len: 13; CDR3nt: TGTGCCAGCAGTGATAACCCGAGGGTAGTGGCTTTCTTT; CDR3aa: CASSDNPRVVAFF
j_gene: TRBJ2-1; abundance: -; d_gene: TRBD2; v_gene: TRBV6-2/TRBV6-3; len: 15; CDR3nt: TGTGCCAGCAGTCCGAGCGGGACCGCCTACAATGAGCAGTTCTTC; CDR3aa: CASSPSGTAYNEQFF
j_gene: TRBJ2-5; abundance: few; d_gene: TRBD2; v_gene: TRBV5-6; len: 14; CDR3nt: TGTGCCAGCAGCTTGGCCCTGGGACTAGGGACCCAGTACTTC; CDR3aa: CASSLALGLGTQYF
j_gene: TRBJ2-3; abundance: few; d_gene: TRBD2; v_gene: TRBV11-3; len: 16; CDR3nt: TGTGCCAGCACCCGGGGTAGCGGGGGCCTGCAACATGCGCAGTATTTT; CDR3aa: CASTRGSGGLQHAQYF
j_gene: TRBJ2-3; abundance: few; d_gene: -; v_gene: TRBV7-7; len: 13; CDR3nt: TGTGCCAGCAGCTTAGGATTTAGAGATACGCAGTATTTT; CDR3aa: CASSLGFRDTQYF
j_gene: TRBJ2-1; abundance: few; d_gene: -; v_gene: TRBV9; len: 15; CDR3nt: TGTGCCAGCAGCCCAGACCTAAGCTCCTACAATGAGCAGTTCTTC; CDR3aa: CASSPDLSSYNEQFF
j_gene: TRBJ2-7; abundance: few; d_gene: TRBD2; v_gene: TRBV7-2; len: 17; CDR3nt: TGTGCCAGCAGCTTAGAGGGCCCCTCGGGGGGGAGCGACGAGCAGTACTTC; CDR3aa: CASSLEGPSGGSDEQYF
j_gene: TRBJ2-3; abundance: few; d_gene: TRBD2; v_gene: TRBV11-3; len: 15; CDR3nt: TGTGCCAGCCACCCGTCGCGGGGGGGCACAGATACGCAGTATTTT; CDR3aa: CASHPSRGGTDTQYF
j_gene: TRBJ2-3; abundance: -; d_gene: -; v_gene: TRBV30; len: 12; CDR3nt: TGTGCCTGGAGTGTACTGGACGATACGCAGTATTTT; CDR3aa: CAWSVLDDTQYF
j_gene: TRBJ2-1; abundance: few; d_gene: TRBD2; v_gene: TRBV20-1; len: 15; CDR3nt: TGCAGTGCTAGAGATGTGGCTAGCGGGACCAATGAGCAGTTCTTC; CDR3aa: CSARDVASGTNEQFF
j_gene: TRBJ2-1; abundance: -; d_gene: TRBD2; v_gene: TRBV30; len: 16; CDR3nt: TGTGCCTGGAGTCTCCCGGGACTAGCGGGGAAGAATGAGCAGTTCTTC; CDR3aa: CAWSLPGLAGKNEQFF
j_gene: TRBJ1-4; abundance: -; d_gene: -; v_gene: TRBV5-6; len: 15; CDR3nt: TGTGCCAGCAGTCGACGGACAGATCCTAATGAAAAACTGTTTTTT; CDR3aa: CASSRRTDPNEKLFF
j_gene: TRBJ2-5; abundance: few; d_gene: -; v_gene: TRBV29-1; len: 13; CDR3nt: TGCAGCGTTGGGGGCGGAAACCAAGAGACCCAGTACTTC; CDR3aa: CSVGGGNQETQYF
j_gene: TRBJ2-3; abundance: -; d_gene: TRBD2; v_gene: TRBV6-2/TRBV6-3; len: 16; CDR3nt: TGTGCCAGTAGGCGGGGCGGCGGGGGAGCAACAGATACGCAGTATTTT; CDR3aa: CASRRGGGGATDTQYF
j_gene: TRBJ1-3; abundance: once; d_gene: -; v_gene: TRBV7-7; len: 14; CDR3nt: TGTGCCAGCAGCTTAGGAGGGGACGGAAACACCATATATTTT; CDR3aa: CASSLGGDGNTIYF
j_gene: TRBJ1-6; abundance: few; d_gene: -; v_gene: TRBV30; len: 14; CDR3nt: TGTGCCTGGAGTGTTTCACTTCCAGGGACACCCCTCCACTTT; CDR3aa: CAWSVSLPGTPLHF
j_gene: TRBJ2-1; abundance: few; d_gene: -; v_gene: TRBV11-3; len: 16; CDR3nt: TGTGCCAGCAGCTTATCCTTCAGAGGTCGATTCAATGAGCAGTTCTTC; CDR3aa: CASSLSFRGRFNEQFF
j_gene: TRBJ1-1; abundance: hyperexpanded; d_gene: TRBD1; v_gene: TRBV29-1; len: 12; CDR3nt: TGCAGCGCCATTACAGGGGGAACTGAAGCTTTCTTT; CDR3aa: CSAITGGTEAFF
j_gene: TRBJ2-2; abundance: -; d_gene: -; v_gene: TRBV6-6; len: 15; CDR3nt: TGTGCCAGCAGTCCTCTCGAGGCTAGCCGTGGGGAGCTGTTTTTT; CDR3aa: CASSPLEASRGELFF
j_gene: TRBJ2-3; abundance: -; d_gene: -; v_gene: TRBV7-3; len: 13; CDR3nt: TGTGCCAGCAGCTCCGTCGACACAGATACGCAGTATTTT; CDR3aa: CASSSVDTDTQYF
j_gene: TRBJ1-1; abundance: -; d_gene: -; v_gene: TRBV29-1; len: 11; CDR3nt: TGCAGCGTTGATCCGAACACTGAAGCTTTCTTT; CDR3aa: CSVDPNTEAFF
j_gene: TRBJ1-6; abundance: few; d_gene: -; v_gene: TRBV4-3; len: 17; CDR3nt: TGCGCCAGCAGCCAAGATTATCGGCCCGATGATAATTCACCCCTCCACTTT; CDR3aa: CASSQDYRPDDNSPLHF
j_gene: TRBJ2-3; abundance: -; d_gene: -; v_gene: TRBV4-1; len: 17; CDR3nt: TGCGCCAGCAGCCAAGCCCTTGACTACTCGGATACAGATACGCAGTATTTT; CDR3aa: CASSQALDYSDTDTQYF
j_gene: TRBJ2-3; abundance: -; d_gene: -; v_gene: TRBV2; len: 15; CDR3nt: TGTGCCAGCAGGCCGAATGACCGATACACAGATACGCAGTATTTT; CDR3aa: CASRPNDRYTDTQYF
j_gene: TRBJ1-3; abundance: few; d_gene: TRBD1; v_gene: TRBV19; len: 15; CDR3nt: TGTGCCAGTAGTAGACCCGGGACAGCTGGAAACACCATATATTTT; CDR3aa: CASSRPGTAGNTIYF